The subject of this entry is one T cell receptor (beta chain). The authors' processing: Reference gene primer amplification yielded estimated nucleated cell counts. Profiling relied on immunoSEQ multiplex PCR, and the TCRdb table lists in-frame clones only, not all of them. V, J and clone size are taken as reported in that table, and D and trimming were inferred from the DNA itself. Of hundreds of thousands of clones detected, about 89% appear once; the ten largest clones hold 1.5% to 2%. The germline V gene has CDR1 PRHDT and CDR2 FYEKMQ (reference sequence). The CDR3 length is 17 residues. Between the trimmed V and J ends, which lost 0 bases and 6 bases, there was a span of 20 bases. This entry belongs to a study of blood T cell repertoires in COVID-19. Study in general: PBMCs, B-cell-depleted T cells, or T cells were the source of the cDNA or gDNA that made up the material.

Sequenced: peripheral blood. This chain uses TRBV13 with TRBJ1-1; D remains ambiguous. The receptor comes from a woman aged 55-75 years who had recovered from COVID-19. DNA for the CDR3: TGTGCCAGCAGCTTAGGCCCCCTCGGGGTGGCGAGTGCTGAAGCTTTCTTT. It translates to CASSLGPLGVASAEAFF.